These 7 T cell receptor beta chains came from one sample sequenced in a study of post-analysis software for immune sequencing data. General study points: Among roughly 5 TRBV segments more frequent in patients than controls were TRBV5-6, TRBV5-1 and TRBV20-1.

The authors incorporated unique molecular identifiers into the TCR beta cDNA libraries. TCRdb recomputed calls from the PCR reads with MiXCR, one row per CDR3 protein. The top ten hold roughly 13% of the sample, which has a few hundred thousand distinct CDR3 sequences, roughly 35% seen once. Antigens of these TCRs are unknown. The sequencing sample was made of blood. The receptors were gathered from a girl between 5 and 17 years old with multiple sclerosis.

V gene TRBV7-6 combines with J gene TRBJ2-3, with no clear D. With 3 bases removed from V and 0 bases from J, the gap between germline ends came to 13 bases. CDR1 is SGHVS and CDR2 is FNYEAQ in the germline V gene. The CDR3 runs 16 residues. The CDR3 nucleotides are TGTGCCAGCAGCTTCAGTGGCGGTTCAAGCACAGATACGCAGTATTTT. Amino acid sequence: CASSFSGGSSTDTQYF.

This clonotype turned up a few times. This chain uses TRBV6-6 with TRBJ2-5, with 7 bases identical to TRBD2. J was trimmed by 6 bases and V by 8 bases; bases with no gene match: 18. From germline, CDR1 is MNHNY and CDR2 SVGAGI (reference sequence). The CDR3 has 16 amino acids. This chain's CDR3 is CASGPQSGDAGKTQYF. Written as DNA, the CDR3 is TGTGCCAGCGGACCCCAAAGCGGGGATGCCGGGAAGACCCAGTACTTC.

Only a few counts were recorded for this clonotype. The V gene is TRBV7-9, the J gene TRBJ2-4, with D unresolved. Trimming took off 3 bases at V and 4 bases at J, with 16 bases between the two ends. CDR1 and CDR2 (germline): SEHNR, FQNEAQ (reference sequence). CDR3 size: 16 residues. CDR3: CASSFSYAVKKNIQYF. DNA for the CDR3: TGTGCCAGCAGCTTCAGCTACGCCGTAAAAAAAAACATTCAGTACTTC. The whole variable domain, filled in from reference TRBV7-9 and TRBJ2-4, reads DTGVSQNPRHKITKRGQNVTFRCDPISEHNRLYWYRQTLGQGPEFLTYFQNEAQLEKSRLLSDRFSAERPKGSFSTLEIQRTEQGDSAMYLCASSFSYAVKKNIQYFGAGTRLSVL.

This clonotype was counted between two and nine times. The genes are TRBV10-3 and TRBJ2-1, with unresolved D. The CDR3 has 11 amino acids. CDR1 and CDR2 (germline): ENHRY, SYGVKD. V was trimmed by 6 bases and J by 7 bases, leaving 7 bases between them. CDR3 sequence reads: CAISLRNEQFF. The CDR3 DNA reads as TGTGCCATCAGCCTGAGGAATGAGCAGTTCTTC.

V and J are TRBV5-8 and TRBJ2-4; TRBD1 or TRBD2 may be the D gene (5 bases each). There are 13 residues in the CDR3. Germline values: CDR1 SGHTS, CDR2 YDEGEE. The V gene lost 1 base and the J gene lost 7 bases, with 9 bases spanning the gap. The CDR3 loop is CASSLRGANIQYF. The DNA of the CDR3 is TGTGCCAGCAGCTTGAGGGGAGCGAACATTCAGTACTTC.

In its sample, this clonotype was seen a few times. The chain recombines TRBV2 with TRBJ2-1; maybe TRBD1 (5 bases). This CDR3 contains 15 residues. Germline V gene data show CDR1 as SNHLY and CDR2 as FYNNEI. V was clipped by 7 bases and J by 7 bases, with 20 bases between them. CDR3 sequence (DNA): TGTGCCAGCATAGGAACTGACAGCTTTTCAAATGAGCAGTTCTTC. Amino acid sequence: CASIGTDSFSNEQFF.

The genes are TRBV6-5 and TRBJ2-7; D is perhaps TRBD1 or TRBD2 (5 bases each). V shed 5 bases and J shed 0 bases, with 14 bases lying between them. The length of the CDR3 is 15 residues. Germline V gene data show CDR1 as MNHEY and CDR2 as SVGAGI. CDR3 in amino acids: CASSLRDQHSYEQYF. Written as DNA, the CDR3 is TGTGCCAGCAGTCTCCGGGACCAGCACTCCTACGAGCAGTACTTC.